These T cell receptor beta chains were read from a single sample in a study of blood T cells in healthy people across ages. TCRdb analysed the 5' RACE reads with MiXCR anew, one entry per CDR3 protein. The data show about 800,000 distinct CDR3 sequences, more than 45% seen once. Sequenced sample: blood. These TCRs come from a man aged 25-40 years in good health. CDR3s include the opening cysteine and the closing phenylalanine or tryptophan. Each record gives: V gene, D gene, J gene, clone size, CDR3 DNA, CDR3 protein. The D gene is left open where the match is weak. Rows give clone size only sometimes, using once, few, many, or a class for an expanded clone.

v_gene: TRBV29-1
d_gene: .
j_gene: TRBJ2-4
abundance: few
CDR3nt: TGCAGCGTTACCTTTAGAGATGAGCAGTACTTC
CDR3aa: CSVTFRDEQYF

v_gene: TRBV29-1
d_gene: .
j_gene: TRBJ2-1
abundance: .
CDR3nt: TGCAGCGTCTCTCGAGGGGGGGACTACAATGAGCAGTTCTTC
CDR3aa: CSVSRGGDYNEQFF

v_gene: TRBV5-5
d_gene: .
j_gene: TRBJ2-7
abundance: .
CDR3nt: TGTGCCAGCAGCAGATCGGGAGAGGGACCCTACGAGCAGTACTTC
CDR3aa: CASSRSGEGPYEQYF

v_gene: TRBV14
d_gene: .
j_gene: TRBJ2-5
abundance: .
CDR3nt: TGTGCCAGCAGCCAAGTTTTCGGTGGCGGGACCCAGTACTTC
CDR3aa: CASSQVFGGGTQYF

v_gene: TRBV6-1
d_gene: .
j_gene: TRBJ2-1
abundance: few
CDR3nt: TGTGCCAGCAGTGAGGGGCTAGCGAGGGAGCAGTTCTTC
CDR3aa: CASSEGLAREQFF

v_gene: TRBV6-5
d_gene: TRBD2
j_gene: TRBJ2-7
abundance: once
CDR3nt: TGTGCCAGCAGTTTTCGGACTAGCCTCGTCTACGAGCAGTACTTC
CDR3aa: CASSFRTSLVYEQYF

v_gene: TRBV11-1
d_gene: .
j_gene: TRBJ2-6
abundance: .
CDR3nt: TGTGCCAGCAGCTTAGGGATCCAAACCGCTGGGGCCAACGTCCTGACTTTC
CDR3aa: CASSLGIQTAGANVLTF

v_gene: TRBV20-1
d_gene: .
j_gene: TRBJ2-1
abundance: few
CDR3nt: TGCAGTGCTGAGATTCGGGGTCGCTCCTACAATGAGCAGTTCTTC
CDR3aa: CSAEIRGRSYNEQFF

v_gene: TRBV7-9
d_gene: .
j_gene: TRBJ2-7
abundance: .
CDR3nt: TGTGCCAGCAGCTTAGTCCCGTACGCCCAGTACTTC
CDR3aa: CASSLVPYAQYF

v_gene: TRBV4-2
d_gene: .
j_gene: TRBJ2-7
abundance: .
CDR3nt: TGTGCCAGCAGCCAGGAGGGCGCGCCTCTTAACGAGCAGTACTTC
CDR3aa: CASSQEGAPLNEQYF

v_gene: TRBV30
d_gene: .
j_gene: TRBJ1-4
abundance: few
CDR3nt: TGTGCCTGGAGTCCTAATGAAAAACTGTTTTTT
CDR3aa: CAWSPNEKLFF

v_gene: TRBV29-1
d_gene: TRBD2
j_gene: TRBJ2-1
abundance: few
CDR3nt: TGCAGCGTTCCTAGCGGGGGGCGCAATGAGCAGTTCTTC
CDR3aa: CSVPSGGRNEQFF

v_gene: TRBV5-1
d_gene: .
j_gene: TRBJ2-5
abundance: once
CDR3nt: TGCGCCAGCAGCTATCGACGGGTGGGAGAGACCCAGTACTTC
CDR3aa: CASSYRRVGETQYF

v_gene: TRBV7-2
d_gene: .
j_gene: TRBJ2-5
abundance: .
CDR3nt: TGTGCCAGCAGCGGGGCCTTGGGACGCGGAGGGACCCAGTACTTC
CDR3aa: CASSGALGRGGTQYF

v_gene: TRBV20-1
d_gene: TRBD1
j_gene: TRBJ1-2
abundance: .
CDR3nt: TGCAGTGCTAGAGATCCCGGGACAGGGGGAAATGGCTACACCTTC
CDR3aa: CSARDPGTGGNGYTF

v_gene: TRBV13
d_gene: .
j_gene: TRBJ1-2
abundance: few
CDR3nt: TGTGCCAGCAGCTTATTCCGGGACACCTCTTGGCCTAACTATGGCTACACCTTC
CDR3aa: CASSLFRDTSWPNYGYTF